The 16 T cell receptor beta chains below come from one sample, sequenced in a study of neurological immune-mediated disorders. Regarding time point: technical triplicate 1. TCRdb re-analysed the 5' RACE reads in MiXCR, keeping a single row per CDR3 protein. The data contain 40,000 or so distinct CDR3 sequences, roughly 10% of them singletons. Material: PBMCs. Receptor source: a man aged 60 to 69 with HTLV-1-associated myelopathy (HAM/TSP).

The chain carries TRBV20-1 and TRBJ2-7; D not certain. The CDR3 loop spans 13 amino acids. Germline CDR1 is DFQATT and CDR2 is SNEGSKA (reference sequence). Trimming cost V 0 bases and J 6 bases, with 12 bases left between them. CDR3 region: CSARDNWGTEQYF. CDR3 nucleotide sequence: TGCAGTGCTAGAGATAACTGGGGTACCGAGCAGTACTTC.

This clonotype was seen at least ten times. The chain is built from TRBV28 and TRBJ1-1; TRBD1 matches 7 bases. Per germline, CDR1 MDHEN and CDR2 SYDVKM. V lost 6 bases and J lost 4; bases outside the gene matches: 2. The CDR3 sequence is 12 residues long. DNA of the CDR3: TGTGCCAGCAGCAGACAGGGCACTGAAGCTTTCTTT. Translation gives CASSRQGTEAFF.

This clonotype was seen a handful of times. The rearrangement uses TRBV6-2 or TRBV6-3 and TRBJ2-4; D perhaps matches TRBD1 (5 bases). The V end lost 8 bases, the J end lost 0 bases, and 14 bases lay between the germline ends. From germline, CDR1 is MNHEY and CDR2 SVGEGT. The length of the CDR3 is 15 residues. CDR3 DNA: TGTGCCAGCCGGACCCCCAGGGCAGCCAAAAACATTCAGTACTTC. This encodes CASRTPRAAKNIQYF.

This clonotype has ten or more counts. The chain uses TRBV20-1 and TRBJ2-2; D might be TRBD1 or TRBD2, each matching 5 bases. The germline CDR1 and CDR2 sequences are DFQATT and SNEGSKA (reference sequence). Trimming cost V 3 bases and J 4 bases, with 15 bases left between them. CDR3 length equals 15 residues. The CDR3 protein is CSASRDGAATGELFF. CDR3 nucleotide sequence: TGCAGTGCTAGCCGGGATGGGGCCGCCACCGGGGAGCTGTTTTTT.

This clonotype was seen repeatedly, ten times or more. The chain employs TRBV28 and TRBJ2-1; D possibly corresponds to TRBD1 (6 bases). V was clipped by 9 bases and J by 8 bases, with 23 bases between them. CDR1 is MDHEN and CDR2 is SYDVKM in the germline V gene. The CDR3 extends over 15 amino acids. In DNA, the CDR3 is TGTGCCAGTCGACCCCCGGACAGCCCCAGCGATGAGCAGTTCTTC. It yields the protein CASRPPDSPSDEQFF.

This clonotype was recorded many times. This sequence joins TRBV3-1 and TRBJ2-7; 8 nucleotides match TRBD2. Germline CDR1 and CDR2: LGHDT and YNNKEL (reference sequence). The CDR3 is 15 amino acids. V lost 1 base and J lost 1; bases outside the gene matches: 3. The CDR3 spells CASSQAGGKSYEQYF. The CDR3 DNA sequence: TGTGCCAGCAGCCAAGCGGGAGGGAAGTCCTACGAGCAGTACTTC.

This clonotype was observed many times. The CDR3 protein is CASSVYRGYGYTF. The CDR3 DNA follows: TGTGCCAGCAGCGTTTACAGGGGCTATGGCTACACCTTC. This chain links TRBV9 with TRBJ1-2, with 7 bases fitting TRBD1. V lost 2 bases, J lost 4 bases, and 2 bases stayed unmatched. Germline CDR1 SGDLS, CDR2 YYNGEE. CDR3 length: 13 residues.

This clonotype was seen repeatedly, ten times or more. The V gene is TRBV5-1, the J gene TRBJ2-5; D may be TRBD2 (5 bases). V lost 0 bases, J lost 4 bases, and 7 bases lay in between. Looked up from germline, CDR1 is SGHRS and CDR2 is YFSETQ. This CDR3 is built from 13 residues. This CDR3 is CASSLAEGETQYF. CDR3 sequence (DNA): TGCGCCAGCAGCTTGGCTGAGGGAGAGACCCAGTACTTC.

Turning to this clonotype: No DNA is shown, since the ends of the CDR3 on it are uncertain; the CDR3 is the one TCRdb lists. This chain links TRBV6-6 with TRBJ2-2; the table's D call, TRBD1, has no DNA check behind it. The CDR3 spans 23 amino acids, including both terminal residues. Germline V CDR1 and CDR2: MNHNY, SVGAGI (reference sequence). The CDR3 is CASSYRGTQETQYFGPGTGELFF.

This clonotype showed up many times. V is TRBV28 and J is TRBJ2-1, with D tentatively TRBD1 (6 bases). The germline CDR1 and CDR2 sequences are MDHEN and SYDVKM. The CDR3 consists of 14 residues. V dropped 8 bases and J dropped 4 bases, with 15 bases sitting between them. CDR3 sequence: CASVSGAGYNEQFF. For the CDR3, the DNA is TGTGCCAGCGTGTCAGGGGCGGGTTACAATGAGCAGTTCTTC.

This clonotype was detected only once. The junction departs from the called germline gene at one end, perhaps through a read error. CDR3 DNA sequence: TGTGTCAGCTCACCAGGGACTAGCGGGAGGGCCAGTGAGCAGTTCTTC. This translates into CVSSPGTSGRASEQFF. The chain links TRBV18 to TRBJ2-1; 16 bases map to TRBD2. The germline V gene has CDR1 KGHSH and CDR2 LQKENI. The CDR3 has 16 residues.

This clonotype was seen at least ten times. The CDR3: CSASPLAGGRVTDTQYF. The CDR3 DNA reads as TGCAGTGCTAGCCCACTAGCGGGAGGACGGGTCACAGATACGCAGTATTTT. The genes are TRBV20-1 and TRBJ2-3; TRBD2 matches at 12 bases. Germline V gene data show CDR1 as DFQATT and CDR2 as SNEGSKA (reference sequence). V shed 3 bases, J shed 2 bases, and the junction held 9 bases outside the gene matches. The CDR3 totals 17 residues.

The chain employs TRBV5-1 and TRBJ1-2; D unclear. CDR1 is SGHRS, CDR2 YFSETQ, per germline. The CDR3 is made up of 12 amino acids. V shed 0 bases and J shed 5 bases, with 5 bases lying between them. The CDR3 protein is CASSLDFYGYTF. The DNA of the CDR3 is TGCGCCAGCAGCTTGGACTTTTATGGCTACACCTTC.

There are many counts of this clonotype. V gene TRBV12-3 or TRBV12-4 combines with J gene TRBJ2-5; TRBD1 might be the D (5 bases). V lost 4 bases and J lost 5, with 11 bases in between. The CDR3 contains 13 residues. The chain's CDR3 is CASSWVQAETQYF. The CDR3 DNA follows: TGTGCCAGCAGTTGGGTACAGGCGGAGACCCAGTACTTC.

This clonotype occurred many times. Here the CDR3 reads CASSPYTPLDRDYQPQHF. In nucleotides, the CDR3 is TGTGCCAGCAGTCCCTATACCCCCCTGGACAGGGACTATCAGCCCCAGCATTTT. This chain links TRBV27 with TRBJ1-5; 8 bases fit TRBD1. Germline V gene lookup returns CDR1 MNHEY and CDR2 SMNVEV (reference sequence). Germline trimming cut 5 bases from V and 5 bases from J; bases unmatched to any gene: 17. The CDR3 consists of 18 residues.

This clonotype was seen ten or more times. V is TRBV29-1 and J is TRBJ2-1; TRBD2 might be the D (5 bases). Looked up from germline, CDR1 is SQVTM and CDR2 is ANQGSEA. This CDR3 is built from 16 residues. V dropped 7 bases and J dropped 3 bases, with 22 bases sitting between them. CDR3 DNA: TGCAGCGCCACCTCCGGGCTGGAGGCTAGCTACAATGAGCAGTTCTTC. Translating it yields CSATSGLEASYNEQFF.